The clone carrying this TCR beta chain was seen ten or more times. Antigen specificity is unknown. The CDR3 spans 13 residues. In germline, CDR1 is SGHTA, CDR2 FQGNSA. V was shortened by 1 base and J by 5 bases, with 8 bases between the two germline ends. TCR beta CDR3 sequences were amplified from RNA transcripts. During a first-round RT-PCR of the TCR CDR3, the HTBI primer set was used. From the multiplex PCR reads, TCRdb called clonotypes with MiXCR, one entry per CDR3 protein. The table includes roughly 400,000 distinct CDR3 sequences, roughly 13% detected once. The data were obtained in a study of T cells in Graves' hyperthyroidism and ophthalmopathy. Broader study findings: Most thyroid clonotypes expanded above 0.001 appeared in blood too.

Ophthalmopathy patients all had a Clinical Activity Score of at least 3, a NOSPECS grade of at least 4 and disease under 3 months old. The rearrangement joins TRBV7-2 to TRBJ1-1; D call uncertain. The sequence was collected from a man aged 45-65 years with Graves' ophthalmopathy. The specimen sequenced was blood. CDR3 in DNA: TGTGCCAGCAGCTTAGTCACAGAAACTGAAGCTTTCTTT. It is translated as CASSLVTETEAFF.